This record looks at one T cell receptor (beta chain) sequence and its context. The data were taken from a study of blood T cell repertoires in COVID-19. Across about two dozen US areas, participants ranged in age from 18 to 89 years. V was pared by 2 bases and J by 7 bases, with 15 bases between. Germline lookup yields CDR1 KGHSH and CDR2 LQKENI. The CDR3 has 15 residues. Authors' methods: Estimation of nucleated cell counts relied on the amplification of reference gene primers. The table came from immunoSEQ multiplex PCR; TCRdb's copy has only in-frame clones and leaves some out. Clone size and the V and J calls come from that table; the DNA yielded D and trimming. Of about 160,000 clones in the sample, 70% to 90% were seen once.

The receptor was isolated from a woman between 50 and 59 years old who had recovered from COVID-19. This chain connects TRBV18 to TRBJ2-4; D possibly corresponds to TRBD1 (7 bases). Sequencing input: PBMCs or T cells enriched from blood (not recorded which). CDR3 sequence reads: CASSPGLQGGNIQYF. CDR3 DNA sequence: TGTGCCAGCTCACCAGGGTTGCAGGGGGGCAACATTCAGTACTTC.